This TCR beta chain was identified during a study of CD8+ T cells in alopecia areata. Background on the study: Patients received oral tofacitinib, 5 to 10 mg twice daily, for moderate-to-severe alopecia areata. Study-wide results and limits: Higher clonality than in normal scalp was seen in lesional scalp, especially alopecia totalis/universalis.

The treatment was: oral pan-JAK inhibitor, 5-10 mg twice daily. Separation by sorting yielded CD4+ and CD8+ T cells from PBMCs. Sequencing used cDNA as its template, made by extracting RNA and reverse transcribing it. Here immunoSEQ multiplex PCR was the method, and the copy in TCRdb shows in-frame clones only, minus some. The sample contains about 64,000 clones, about 45% of which appear only once. Only a few counts were recorded for this clone. Its antigen remains unknown. The sequence came from a human donor with alopecia areata. The specimen was CD8+ T cells sorted from blood, collected around week 37, from a patient treated with tofacitinib.

CDR3 DNA sequence: TGTGCCAGCGGGAACACTGAAGCTTTCTTT. Amino acid sequence: CASGNTEAFF. This sequence joins TRBV6-1 and TRBJ1-1, with unresolved D. V was cut by 8 bases and J by 1 base, with 2 bases left in between. CDR1 is MNHNS and CDR2 is SASEGT in the germline V gene. This CDR3 is 10 amino acids long.